These 21 T cell receptor beta chains were sequenced from one sample in a study of blood T cell repertoires in COVID-19. The assay was immunoSEQ multiplex PCR, and TCRdb's table has in-frame clones only and misses some. The sample records tens of thousands of clones, 90% being singletons. The sequenced sample was peripheral blood. The receptor set was obtained from a man in his fifties or sixties with active or convalescent COVID-19.

The chain combines TRBV19 with TRBJ1-5, with TRBD1 matching over 11 bases. V dropped 8 bases and J dropped 6; count of bases not matched to a gene: 9. The CDR3 is 15 amino acids. CDR1 and CDR2 (germline): LNHDA, SQIVND (reference sequence). The CDR3 here is CASFPTDRGRQPQHF. The DNA of the CDR3 is TGTGCCAGTTTCCCCACGGACAGGGGGCGTCAGCCCCAGCATTTT. Drawing the rest from reference TRBV19 and TRBJ1-5, the complete variable domain is DGGITQSPKYLFRKEGQNVTLSCEQNLNHDAMYWYRQDPGQGLRLIYYSQIVNDFQKGDIAEGYSVSREKKESFPLTVTSAQKNPTAFYLCASFPTDRGRQPQHFGDGTRLSIL.

V gene TRBV6-5 combines with J gene TRBJ2-1, with 9 bases lining up with TRBD1. The CDR3 covers 14 residues. Germline V gives CDR1 MNHEY, CDR2 SVGAGI. The V and J ends lost 1 base and 7 bases, in that order; junction bases with no gene match: 2. The CDR3 bases are TGTGCCAGCAGTTACTGGGACAGGGTAAATGAGCAGTTCTTC. Protein product: CASSYWDRVNEQFF.

The rearrangement links TRBV5-1 to TRBJ1-2; 8 nucleotides match TRBD1. The V gene end was trimmed by 6 bases and the J gene end by 5 bases; junction bases not matched to a gene: 12. Germline CDR1 reads SGHRS; CDR2 reads YFSETQ. The CDR3 is made up of 15 amino acids. CDR3 nucleotide sequence: TGCGCCAGCACCCCCGGGGGACAGGCCGGATATGGCTACACCTTC. This codes for CASTPGGQAGYGYTF.

The chain joins TRBV5-1 to TRBJ2-5, with 8 bases fitting TRBD1. Per the germline V gene, CDR1 is SGHRS and CDR2 is YFSETQ. The CDR3 runs 14 residues. V was pared by 3 bases and J by 2 bases, with 3 bases of the junction left unmatched. Here the CDR3 reads CASSYRQGQETQYF. CDR3 nucleotides: TGCGCCAGCAGCTACCGACAGGGGCAAGAGACCCAGTACTTC.

The chain is built from TRBV5-1 and TRBJ2-2, with 7 bases matching TRBD1. The CDR3 spans 16 residues. Trimming cost V 4 bases and J 5 bases; bases outside gene matches: 11. Germline CDR1 is SGHRS and CDR2 is YFSETQ. The CDR3 loop reads CASSLTGTAETGELFF. The CDR3 DNA follows: TGCGCCAGCAGCCTTACCGGGACAGCAGAGACCGGGGAGCTGTTTTTT.

The chain couples TRBV18 to TRBJ1-4; the match to TRBD1 covers 7 bases. The trim removed 3 bases at V and 3 bases at J, leaving 4 bases unmatched. Germline V gene data show CDR1 as KGHSH and CDR2 as LQKENI. CDR3 length: 15 amino acids. The chain's CDR3 is CASSPVQGPNEKLFF. As DNA, the CDR3 is TGTGCCAGCTCACCGGTACAGGGGCCTAATGAAAAACTGTTTTTT. The variable domain in full, completed from reference TRBV18 and TRBJ1-4, reads NAGVMQNPRHLVRRRGQEARLRCSPMKGHSHVYWYRQLPEEGLKFMVYLQKENIIDESGMPKERFSAEFPKEGPSILRIQQVVRGDSAAYFCASSPVQGPNEKLFFGSGTQLSVL.

The rearrangement uses TRBV2 and TRBJ1-5; D possibly corresponds to TRBD1 (5 bases). Germline lookup yields CDR1 SNHLY and CDR2 FYNNEI. The ends were cut back, 6 bases at V and 6 bases at J, with 12 bases in the middle. The CDR3 has 13 residues. Here the CDR3 reads CASRALQGQPQHF. For the CDR3, the DNA is TGTGCCAGCAGGGCCCTGCAGGGTCAGCCCCAGCATTTT.

This clone was recorded once. CDR3 sequence reads: CASSLRTGGSNQPQHF. Here the CDR3 DNA reads TGTGCCAGCAGCCTAAGGACAGGGGGAAGCAATCAGCCCCAGCATTTT. The V and J genes are TRBV5-6 and TRBJ1-5, with 10 bases aligning to TRBD1. The CDR3 is made up of 16 amino acids. CDR1 is SGHDT, CDR2 YYEEEE, per germline. V was pared by 4 bases and J by 1 base, with 5 bases of the junction left unmatched.

The chain carries TRBV7-3 and TRBJ1-2, with TRBD1 as a possible D gene (6 bases). The CDR3 length is 13 residues. The germline V and J ends were trimmed by 5 bases and 7 bases, with 14 bases remaining between them. Germline values: CDR1 SGHTA, CDR2 FQGTGA. The CDR3: CASSPEGGAGYTF. The CDR3, as DNA: TGTGCCAGCAGCCCGGAGGGGGGGGCTGGCTACACCTTC.

The chain couples TRBV28 to TRBJ2-1, with D unresolved. Germline assignment: CDR1 MDHEN and CDR2 SYDVKM. V lost 8 bases, J lost 0 bases, and 5 bases lay in between. The CDR3 sequence is 12 residues long. CDR3: CASLSSYNEQFF. The CDR3 DNA is TGTGCCAGCCTTAGCTCCTACAATGAGCAGTTCTTC.

The chain combines TRBV21-1 with TRBJ1-5. TRBV21-1 is annotated as a pseudogene. This CDR3 is built from 16 residues. The CDR3 region has the DNA TGTGCCAGCACCAAGGAGGGGCGCGGGAGCAATCAGCCCCAGCATTTT. It codes for CASTKEGRGSNQPQHF.

V is TRBV14 and J is TRBJ2-1; 8 bases align to TRBD1. Per germline, CDR1 SGHDN and CDR2 FVKESK. The CDR3 has 16 amino acids. V trimming: 5 bases; J trimming: 8 bases; junction bases outside the gene matches: 14. CDR3 nucleotides: TGTGCCAGCAGCACTCGACGGACAGGGTTGGGCGATGAGCAGTTCTTC. This translates into CASSTRRTGLGDEQFF.

The V call is TRBV7-9, the J call TRBJ1-5; possibly TRBD1 for D (5 bases). The length of the CDR3 is 13 residues. CDR1 and CDR2 from the germline V gene are SEHNR and FQNEAQ (reference sequence). Deletions cut 2 bases from V and 7 bases from J, with 9 bases between. CDR3: CASSLSQGQPQHF. CDR3 coding DNA: TGTGCCAGCAGCTTATCTCAGGGACAGCCCCAGCATTTT.

About this clone itself: Other DNA sequences within the sample encode an identical CDR3. The CDR3 nucleotides are TGTGCCAGTAGTATAGGTGGAGGGAGGGCAGATACGCAGTATTTT. Translated, it gives CASSIGGGRADTQYF. The chain is built from TRBV19 and TRBJ2-3; 7 bases align to TRBD2. Germline-derived CDR1 and CDR2 are LNHDA and SQIVND (reference sequence). The ends lost 1 base at V and 4 bases at J; junction bases unmatched: 5. The CDR3 length is 15 residues.

The rearrangement uses TRBV5-1 and TRBJ1-1, with TRBD1 as a possible D gene (6 bases). Trimming left V 0 bases short and J 6 bases short, with 12 bases between. Germline V gene sequence: CDR1 SGHRS, CDR2 YFSETQ. This CDR3 is 14 amino acids long. CDR3 in DNA: TGCGCCAGCAGCTTGGACCGGACAGACCCTGAAGCTTTCTTT. It specifies CASSLDRTDPEAFF. The complete variable domain, with remaining parts taken from reference TRBV5-1 and TRBJ1-1, reads KAGVTQTPRYLIKTRGQQVTLSCSPISGHRSVSWYQQTPGQGLQFLFEYFSETQRNKGNFPGRFSGRQFSNSRSEMNVSTLELGDSALYLCASSLDRTDPEAFFGQGTRLTVV.

CDR3 in DNA: TGTGCCGTCTGGGGACAGAACCAAGCAACTAATGAAAAACTGTTTTTT. This sequence encodes CAVWGQNQATNEKLFF. The V and J genes are TRBV2 and TRBJ1-4; 7 bases map to TRBD1. CDR3 size: 16 residues. The trim removed 11 bases at V and 0 bases at J, leaving 12 bases unmatched. Germline-derived CDR1 and CDR2 are SNHLY and FYNNEI.

The chain recombines TRBV19 with TRBJ1-5; 9 bases align to TRBD1. With 7 bases clipped from V and 4 bases from J, the junction kept 8 bases outside the gene matches. The length of the CDR3 is 15 residues. Germline-derived CDR1 and CDR2 are LNHDA and SQIVND (reference sequence). The DNA for the CDR3 is TGTGCCAGTACCTCCCGGGACAGGGTAAATCAGCCCCAGCATTTT. It encodes CASTSRDRVNQPQHF.

The chain carries TRBV18 and TRBJ1-5; the match to TRBD1 covers 7 bases. The V segment lost 2 bases and the J segment 6 bases; nucleotides outside the gene matches: 7. The CDR3 sequence is 15 residues long. Germline CDR1 is KGHSH and CDR2 is LQKENI. The CDR3 nucleotides read TGTGCCAGCTCACCAGGATCAGGGGGAAGTCAGCCCCAGCATTTT. This gives the protein CASSPGSGGSQPQHF. The entire variable domain, with the rest obtained from reference TRBV18 and TRBJ1-5, is as follows: NAGVMQNPRHLVRRRGQEARLRCSPMKGHSHVYWYRQLPEEGLKFMVYLQKENIIDESGMPKERFSAEFPKEGPSILRIQQVVRGDSAAYFCASSPGSGGSQPQHFGDGTRLSIL.

The chain employs TRBV18 and TRBJ1-2, with D tentatively TRBD1 (6 bases). CDR1 and CDR2 from the germline V gene are KGHSH and LQKENI. The CDR3 length is 14 residues. The V and J ends lost 1 base and 4 bases respectively, with 10 bases between them. The CDR3 DNA reads as TGTGCCAGCTCACCACGGGGGGGCTCCTATGGCTACACCTTC. Protein: CASSPRGGSYGYTF.

The gene calls are TRBV19 and TRBJ1-5; the match to TRBD1 covers 9 bases. The CDR3 has 13 amino acids. The germline gives CDR1 LNHDA, CDR2 SQIVND (reference sequence). V trimming: 7 bases; J trimming: 4 bases; junction bases outside the gene matches: 2. CDR3 region: CASNGQGNQPQHF. The CDR3 nucleotides are TGTGCCAGTAATGGACAGGGGAATCAGCCCCAGCATTTT.

The chain links TRBV27 to TRBJ2-7; TRBD1 matches at 8 bases. The CDR3 is made up of 15 amino acids. Looked up from germline, CDR1 is MNHEY and CDR2 is SMNVEV (reference sequence). The V gene end was trimmed by 0 bases and the J gene end by 3 bases; junction bases not matched to a gene: 4. The CDR3 DNA is TGTGCCAGCAGTTTATCGGCAGGGGGCAGCTACGAGCAGTACTTC. Translation gives CASSLSAGGSYEQYF.